These 22 T cell receptor beta chains came from one sample sequenced in a study of cytomegalovirus exposure and HLA in healthy donors. Primers included in the PCR were 60 Vbeta and 13 Jbeta primers. Libraries were prepared by immunoSEQ multiplex PCR; TCRdb keeps only in-frame clonotypes and omits some of them. The table shows around 150,000 clones, with more than 70% occurring only once. Sequencing was carried out using PBMCs. The source of these receptors is a woman in her forties in good health and CMV-seropositive.

The V and J genes are TRBV6-5 and TRBJ1-1; 9 bases match TRBD1. Germline V gene sequence: CDR1 MNHEY, CDR2 SVGAGI. V lost 4 bases, J lost 4 bases, and 7 bases stayed unmatched. The CDR3 consists of 15 residues. CDR3 in DNA: TGTGCCAGCAGTTCATTGGGGACAGGGTTCACTGAAGCTTTCTTT. This codes for CASSSLGTGFTEAFF.

The chain joins TRBV7-2 to TRBJ2-5, with 8 bases matching TRBD2. This CDR3 contains 14 residues. V shed 5 bases, J shed 7 bases, and the junction held 9 bases outside the gene matches. Germline V gene lookup returns CDR1 SGHTA and CDR2 FQGNSA. The CDR3: CASSLRGGRVTQYF. The CDR3 DNA sequence: TGTGCCAGCAGCCTCCGGGGGGGACGGGTGACCCAGTACTTC.

The V gene is TRBV6-1, the J gene TRBJ1-2, with D uncertain. Germline lookup yields CDR1 MNHNS and CDR2 SASEGT. The CDR3 runs to 14 residues. V lost 2 bases, J lost 4 bases, and 11 bases lay in between. CDR3 nucleotide sequence: TGTGCCAGCAGTGAAAACGTCGGAGTCTATGGCTACACCTTC. This codes for CASSENVGVYGYTF.

The rearrangement joins TRBV19 to TRBJ2-1; no reliable D call. The germline V gene has CDR1 LNHDA and CDR2 SQIVND (reference sequence). This CDR3 is built from 13 residues. Trimming pared 1 base from V and 6 bases from J, leaving 7 bases between. CDR3 DNA sequence: TGTGCCAGTAGTATAGGGGCGACCAATGAGCAGTTCTTC. Its translation is CASSIGATNEQFF. The whole variable domain, remainder taken from reference TRBV19 and TRBJ2-1, is DGGITQSPKYLFRKEGQNVTLSCEQNLNHDAMYWYRQDPGQGLRLIYYSQIVNDFQKGDIAEGYSVSREKKESFPLTVTSAQKNPTAFYLCASSIGATNEQFFGPGTRLTVL.

Turning to this clone: The junction departs from the called germline gene at one end, perhaps through a read error. The chain is built from TRBV29-1 and TRBJ1-1, with a possible D match to TRBD1 (5 bases). This CDR3 has 15 residues. CDR1 SQVTM and CDR2 ANQGSEA come from the germline V gene. The CDR3 loop is CSAYPARGLNTEAFF. In DNA, the CDR3 is TGCAGCGCTTACCCCGCTAGGGGACTGAACACTGAGGCTTTCTTT.

The rearrangement uses TRBV6-6 and TRBJ1-1, with 7 nucleotides matching TRBD1. From germline, CDR1 is MNHNY and CDR2 SVGAGI (reference sequence). V was clipped by 4 bases and J by 3 bases; unmatched bases: 8. The CDR3 has 15 residues. CDR3 DNA sequence: TGTGCCAGCAGTTCCGAGACAGGGTTTGACACTGAAGCTTTCTTT. As protein: CASSSETGFDTEAFF.

The chain combines TRBV19 with TRBJ2-1; a weak D match, TRBD1 (6 bases). The CDR3 spans 13 residues. Trimming pared 5 bases from V and 4 bases from J, leaving 9 bases between. Germline V lookup: CDR1 LNHDA, CDR2 SQIVND (reference sequence). CDR3 DNA sequence: TGTGCCAGTAGTCCACAGGGTTACAATGAGCAGTTCTTC. Translated, it gives CASSPQGYNEQFF.

V and J are TRBV6-6 and TRBJ2-2; maybe TRBD2 (5 bases). Trimming stripped 2 bases from V and 5 bases from J, with 12 bases between. There are 15 residues in the CDR3. Germline-derived CDR1 and CDR2 are MNHNY and SVGAGI (reference sequence). This CDR3 reads CASSYEGVETGELFF. The CDR3 nucleotides read TGTGCCAGCAGTTACGAGGGAGTGGAAACCGGGGAGCTGTTTTTT.

The table lists this clone with a count of one. V gene TRBV27 combines with J gene TRBJ2-7; no definite D call. V lost 0 bases, J lost 1 base, and 4 bases lay in between. Germline V gene data show CDR1 as MNHEY and CDR2 as SMNVEV (reference sequence). This CDR3 region has 13 residues. The CDR3 DNA follows: TGTGCCAGCAGTTTATCGGAGTCCTACGAGCAGTACTTC. Protein sequence: CASSLSESYEQYF.

The V and J genes are TRBV15 and TRBJ1-4; D unclear. The CDR3 runs to 15 residues. Germline values: CDR1 LNHNV, CDR2 YYDKDF (reference sequence). V shed 3 bases and J shed 8 bases, with 16 bases lying between them. CDR3 nucleotide sequence: TGTGCCACCAGCAGGAGATGGGAAAGAGGGGAAAAACTGTTTTTT. Translating it yields CATSRRWERGEKLFF.

The gene calls are TRBV19 and TRBJ1-1, with 11 bases fitting TRBD1. This CDR3 has 16 residues. J was trimmed by 1 base and V by 1 base; bases with no gene match: 2. CDR1 and CDR2 (germline): LNHDA, SQIVND (reference sequence). CDR3 bases: TGTGCCAGTAGTATAGGGACAGGGGGCTCGAACACTGAAGCTTTCTTT. Amino acids: CASSIGTGGSNTEAFF.

This rearrangement joins TRBV9 to TRBJ2-5, with 7 bases that match TRBD1. The J segment lost 5 bases and the V segment lost 1 base, leaving 8 bases of the junction unmatched. Germline CDR1 and CDR2: SGDLS and YYNGEE. The CDR3 length is 15 residues. CDR3 sequence reads: CASSVTGASVETQYF. The CDR3 region has the DNA TGTGCCAGCAGCGTAACAGGGGCCAGCGTGGAGACCCAGTACTTC.

This clone appeared a few times. The CDR3 protein is CASSSESGINQPQHF. The CDR3 DNA sequence: TGTGCCAGCAGCTCGGAGAGCGGGATTAATCAGCCCCAGCATTTT. The chain recombines TRBV5-5 with TRBJ1-5; D is unresolved. The CDR3 sequence is 15 residues long. The germline V gene encodes CDR1 SGHKS and CDR2 YYEKEE (reference sequence). V was pared by 3 bases and J by 4 bases, with 14 bases between.

This rearrangement joins TRBV11-2 to TRBJ1-2; the match to TRBD1 covers 9 bases. Germline lookup yields CDR1 SGHAT and CDR2 FQNNGV. The CDR3 is 16 amino acids. V lost 2 bases and J lost 8; bases outside the gene matches: 12. The CDR3 sequence is CASSLKTLQGAGGYTF. For the CDR3, the DNA is TGTGCCAGCAGCTTAAAGACTTTACAGGGGGCAGGAGGCTACACCTTC.

The chain links TRBV5-6 to TRBJ1-2; unclear D gene. Germline V lookup: CDR1 SGHDT, CDR2 YYEEEE. V was shortened by 4 bases and J by 5 bases, with 6 bases between the two germline ends. This CDR3 spans 11 amino acids. In nucleotides, the CDR3 is TGTGCCAGCAGCACGGGTTATGGCTACACCTTC. The encoded protein is CASSTGYGYTF. Based on the CDR3 plus reference TRBV5-6 and TRBJ1-2, the full variable domain is DAGVTQSPTHLIKTRGQQVTLRCSPKSGHDTVSWYQQALGQGPQFIFQYYEEEERQRGNFPDRFSGHQFPNYSSELNVNALLLGDSALYLCASSTGYGYTFGSGTRLTVV.

V is TRBV6-1 and J is TRBJ2-5; TRBD2 matches at 7 bases. Germline V gives CDR1 MNHNS, CDR2 SASEGT. Trimming took 7 bases from V and 3 from J; bases not matched to a gene: 8. The CDR3 is 14 residues long. CDR3 DNA sequence: TGTGCCAGCACCCATGGGCTAGCGGAAGAGACCCAGTACTTC. As protein: CASTHGLAEETQYF.

This rearrangement joins TRBV2 to TRBJ2-5; D is possibly TRBD2 (5 bases). This CDR3 spans 13 amino acids. Germline CDR1 is SNHLY and CDR2 is FYNNEI. With 6 bases removed from V and 7 bases from J, the gap between germline ends came to 15 bases. Here the CDR3 reads CASRKIGVGTQYF. CDR3 in DNA: TGTGCCAGCAGAAAAATCGGGGTAGGGACCCAGTACTTC.

The J gene is TRBJ2-1, the V gene TRBV11-3; D might be TRBD1 (6 bases). The V end was cut by 1 base, the J end by 9 bases, with 13 bases between. The germline gives CDR1 SGHNT, CDR2 YENEEA. The CDR3 runs 14 residues. The CDR3 nucleotides read TGTGCCAGCAGCTTAGCGCGGACAGTCGGTGAGCAGTTCTTC. It specifies CASSLARTVGEQFF. Filled out from reference TRBV11-3 and TRBJ2-1, the complete variable domain reads EAGVVQSPRYKIIEKKQPVAFWCNPISGHNTLYWYLQNLGQGPELLIRYENEEAVDDSQLPKDRFSAERLKGVDSTLKIQPAELGDSAVYLCASSLARTVGEQFFGPGTRLTVL.

The V and J genes are TRBV30 and TRBJ1-4; D unresolved. This CDR3 contains 13 residues. V was trimmed by 2 bases and J by 6 bases, leaving 10 bases between them. CDR1 is GTSNPN, CDR2 SVGIG, per germline (reference sequence). CDR3 amino acids: CAWSRSSDEKLFF. The CDR3 DNA follows: TGTGCCTGGAGTCGCAGTAGCGATGAAAAACTGTTTTTT.

The table lists this clone with a few counts. The chain carries TRBV10-3 and TRBJ1-3; D remains unclear. V gave up 0 bases and J gave up 4 bases, with 7 bases separating them. The CDR3 loop spans 14 amino acids. In germline, CDR1 is ENHRY, CDR2 SYGVKD. CDR3 bases: TGTGCCATCAGTGAGTCTGGCAGGGGAAACACCATATATTTT. Its protein product is CAISESGRGNTIYF.

This clone was found a few times. The chain uses TRBV28 and TRBJ1-4, with 10 positions matching TRBD1. There are 16 residues in the CDR3. Losses at the gene ends were 5 bases for V and 8 bases for J; bases not matched to a gene: 11. In germline, CDR1 is MDHEN, CDR2 SYDVKM. In nucleotides, the CDR3 is TGTGCCAGCAGTCCATCGACAGGGGGCGAACGCGAAAAACTGTTTTTT. It translates to CASSPSTGGEREKLFF.

This chain connects TRBV4-2 to TRBJ2-3; 7 nucleotides align to TRBD1. This CDR3 is 14 amino acids long. Germline CDR1 and CDR2: LGHNA and YNFKEQ. V was clipped by 2 bases and J by 4 bases; unmatched bases: 3. The CDR3 DNA reads as TGTGCCAGCAGCCAACTCGACAGGGCAGATACGCAGTATTTT. Its translation: CASSQLDRADTQYF.